These 18 T cell receptor beta chains originate from one sample sequenced in a study of shared clonotypes between healthy human individuals (dated by TCRdb to 2018 to 2020). The protocol used for the library was the immunoSEQ multiplex PCR assay. The table was pulled from immuneACCESS by TCRdb, which kept in-frame rearrangements only. Such tables lose some clones; where checked, under half of the loss comes from unresolved V genes, and the rest has no known cause. The sample yields about 470,000 clones; about four fifths were counted once. The ten largest clones capture about 13% of the sample. The sample comprised PBMCs. All receptors come from a woman in her forties in good health. Some clones in this sample may be carry-over from other donors' samples.

In its sample, this clone was seen once. The chain is built from TRBV7-2 and TRBJ2-7; the match to TRBD1 covers 7 bases. Germline V gives CDR1 SGHTA, CDR2 FQGNSA. Germline trimming cut 1 base from V and 5 bases from J; bases unmatched to any gene: 14. The CDR3 runs 17 residues. The CDR3 is CASSLEPGQTSVNEQYF. In DNA form, the CDR3 reads TGTGCCAGCAGCTTAGAGCCGGGACAGACATCGGTAAACGAGCAGTACTTC.

The V and J genes are TRBV5-6 and TRBJ1-5; D perhaps matches TRBD1 (6 bases). Trimming removed 4 bases from V and 6 bases from J, with 14 bases in between. CDR3 length: 14 residues. CDR1 and CDR2 (germline): SGHDT, YYEEEE. For the CDR3, the DNA is TGTGCCAGCAGCCGCCAGGGGTTAGGTCAGCCCCAGCATTTT. Encoded protein: CASSRQGLGQPQHF.

The rearrangement uses TRBV4-1 and TRBJ1-1, with D tentatively TRBD1 (5 bases). This CDR3 has 15 residues. Trimming cost V 4 bases and J 4 bases, with 16 bases left between them. Per germline, CDR1 MGHRA and CDR2 YSYEKL. The CDR3 protein is CASSPGGGKSTEAFF. CDR3 DNA sequence: TGCGCCAGCAGCCCCGGGGGGGGGAAGAGCACTGAAGCTTTCTTT.

The chain combines TRBV7-8 with TRBJ2-3; D is unclear. The CDR3 is 14 amino acids. Trimming cost V 2 bases and J 4 bases, with 10 bases left between them. The germline CDR1 and CDR2 sequences are SGHVS and FQNEAQ. CDR3 loop: CASSLLRSPDTQYF. The DNA of the CDR3 is TGTGCCAGCAGCTTATTGAGGTCCCCAGATACGCAGTATTTT. Using reference TRBV7-8 and TRBJ2-3 for the parts outside the CDR3, the full variable domain is GAGVSQSPRYKVAKRGQDVALRCDPISGHVSLFWYQQALGQGPEFLTYFQNEAQLDKSGLPSDRFFAERPEGSVSTLKIQRTQQEDSAVYLCASSLLRSPDTQYFGPGTRLTVL.

V gene TRBV28 combines with J gene TRBJ2-7; D is ambiguous. V gave up 4 bases and J gave up 8 bases, with 12 bases separating them. CDR3 length: 12 amino acids. In germline, CDR1 is MDHEN, CDR2 SYDVKM. The CDR3 reads CASSSDPGKQYF. The CDR3 DNA reads TGTGCCAGCAGTTCGGACCCTGGAAAGCAGTACTTC.

This clone was seen repeatedly, ten times or more. The genes are TRBV5-1 and TRBJ2-2; D gene uncertain. Germline loops: CDR1 SGHRS, CDR2 YFSETQ. There are 12 residues in the CDR3. Trimming removed 4 bases from V and 6 bases from J, with 7 bases in between. The CDR3 sequence: CASSPVPGELFF. As DNA, the CDR3 is TGCGCCAGCAGCCCTGTTCCCGGGGAGCTGTTTTTT.

V is TRBV7-6 and J is TRBJ2-2; D might be TRBD2 (6 bases). The CDR3 runs to 16 residues. The germline V and J ends were trimmed by 1 base and 5 bases, with 14 bases remaining between them. Germline CDR1 SGHVS, CDR2 FNYEAQ. The CDR3 sequence is CASSLDQAGRTGELFF. The CDR3 nucleotides read TGTGCCAGCAGCTTAGATCAAGCGGGCCGGACCGGGGAGCTGTTTTTT.

V gene TRBV6-1 combines with J gene TRBJ1-2, with D hard to call. The V end was cut by 6 bases, the J end by 3 bases, with 5 bases between. Germline CDR1 is MNHNS and CDR2 is SASEGT. This CDR3 is built from 11 residues. The CDR3 DNA is TGTGCCAGCAGGAAGGACTATGGCTACACCTTC. Residues: CASRKDYGYTF.

The chain employs TRBV7-2 and TRBJ2-3, with TRBD2 as a possible D gene (6 bases). Between the trimmed V and J ends, which lost 4 bases and 1 base, there was a span of 15 bases. This CDR3 is built from 16 residues. From germline, CDR1 is SGHTA and CDR2 FQGNSA. CDR3 residues: CASSYQVGGGTDTQYF. CDR3 nucleotide sequence: TGTGCCAGCAGCTATCAGGTGGGAGGCGGCACAGATACGCAGTATTTT.

This chain uses TRBV30 with TRBJ1-6, with D maybe TRBD1 (5 bases). This CDR3 region has 15 residues. V shed 5 bases and J shed 9 bases, with 20 bases lying between them. Germline V gene data show CDR1 as GTSNPN and CDR2 as SVGIG (reference sequence). The CDR3 DNA reads TGTGCCTGGTGGGGAGACAGCGATGGGATTTCACCCCTCCACTTT. Amino acid sequence: CAWWGDSDGISPLHF. The complete variable domain, with remaining parts taken from reference TRBV30 and TRBJ1-6, reads SQTIHQWPATLVQPVGSPLSLECTVEGTSNPNLYWYRQAAGRGLQLLFYSVGIGQISSEVPQNLSASRPQDRQFILSSKKLLLSDSGFYLCAWWGDSDGISPLHFGNGTRLTVT.

This sequence joins TRBV4-1 and TRBJ2-2; D ambiguous. Germline-derived CDR1 and CDR2 are MGHRA and YSYEKL. V was trimmed by 3 bases and J by 2 bases, leaving 7 bases between them. There are 14 residues in the CDR3. As DNA, the CDR3 is TGCGCCAGCAGCCAGATTGAAAACACCGGGGAGCTGTTTTTT. This encodes CASSQIENTGELFF.

V is TRBV5-1 and J is TRBJ2-3, with a weak D call TRBD1 (5 bases). Germline lookup yields CDR1 SGHRS and CDR2 YFSETQ. CDR3 length equals 16 residues. V was trimmed by 2 bases and J by 0 bases, leaving 13 bases between them. The CDR3 loop is CASSFRAATSTDTQYF. DNA for the CDR3: TGCGCCAGCAGCTTCAGGGCAGCAACTAGCACAGATACGCAGTATTTT.

DNA of the CDR3: TGTGCCAGCAGTCCGTCTTTGGAGGGGTCTCGCGAGCAGTACTTC. Amino acids: CASSPSLEGSREQYF. J is TRBJ2-7 and V is TRBV28, with D perhaps matching TRBD2 (6 bases). The CDR3 length is 15 residues. CDR1 is MDHEN, CDR2 SYDVKM, per germline. V lost 5 bases to trimming and J lost 6 bases, with 20 bases between them.

The chain combines TRBV27 with TRBJ2-3; 7 bases align to TRBD2. CDR1 is MNHEY and CDR2 is SMNVEV in the germline V gene (reference sequence). CDR3 length equals 20 residues. V dropped 3 bases and J dropped 2; count of bases not matched to a gene: 20. This chain's CDR3 is CASSFRGPSRRRESTDTQYF. CDR3 DNA sequence: TGTGCCAGCAGTTTTAGGGGCCCTTCTCGTCGGCGGGAGTCCACAGATACGCAGTATTTT.

This chain links TRBV19 with TRBJ2-5, with D perhaps matching TRBD1 or TRBD2 (5 bases each). The V end was cut by 5 bases, the J end by 2 bases, with 12 bases between. Germline lookup yields CDR1 LNHDA and CDR2 SQIVND (reference sequence). The CDR3 spans 14 residues. The CDR3 reads CASSWGRQQETQYF. Written as DNA, the CDR3 is TGTGCCAGTAGTTGGGGACGTCAACAAGAGACCCAGTACTTC.

V gene TRBV19 combines with J gene TRBJ2-1; TRBD2 might be the D (6 bases). V gave up 6 bases and J gave up 0 bases, with 18 bases separating them. The germline gives CDR1 LNHDA, CDR2 SQIVND (reference sequence). The CDR3 is 17 residues long. CDR3 sequence reads: CASSQPSGWSSYNEQFF. CDR3 bases: TGTGCCAGTAGCCAACCCAGCGGGTGGAGCTCCTACAATGAGCAGTTCTTC. The whole variable domain, filled in from reference TRBV19 and TRBJ2-1, reads DGGITQSPKYLFRKEGQNVTLSCEQNLNHDAMYWYRQDPGQGLRLIYYSQIVNDFQKGDIAEGYSVSREKKESFPLTVTSAQKNPTAFYLCASSQPSGWSSYNEQFFGPGTRLTVL.

This sequence joins TRBV7-9 and TRBJ2-1; TRBD2 is a possible D gene (5 bases). CDR3 length equals 14 residues. Germline CDR1 reads SEHNR; CDR2 reads FQNEAQ (reference sequence). Deletions cut 6 bases from V and 3 bases from J, with 12 bases between. The CDR3 loop is CASRPIAFYNEQFF. In DNA, the CDR3 is TGTGCCAGCAGACCTATAGCGTTCTACAATGAGCAGTTCTTC.

CDR3 DNA sequence: TGCAGTGCTAGATGGGGGTCACCCCTCCACTTT. Protein sequence: CSARWGSPLHF. The chain couples TRBV20-1 to TRBJ1-6; TRBD1 might be the D (5 bases). Germline V gene sequence: CDR1 DFQATT, CDR2 SNEGSKA (reference sequence). CDR3 length: 11 amino acids. V was cut by 2 bases and J by 10 bases, with 6 bases left in between.